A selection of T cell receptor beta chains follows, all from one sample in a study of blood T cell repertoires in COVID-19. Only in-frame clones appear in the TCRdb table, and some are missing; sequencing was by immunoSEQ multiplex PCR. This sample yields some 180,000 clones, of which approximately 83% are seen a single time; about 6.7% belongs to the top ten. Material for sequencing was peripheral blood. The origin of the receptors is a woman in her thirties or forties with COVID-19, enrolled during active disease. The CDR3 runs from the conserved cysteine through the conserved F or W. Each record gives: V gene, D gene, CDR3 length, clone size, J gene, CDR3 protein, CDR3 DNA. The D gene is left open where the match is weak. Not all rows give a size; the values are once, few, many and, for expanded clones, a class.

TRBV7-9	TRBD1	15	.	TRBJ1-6	CASSPRDRLNSPLHF	TGTGCCAGCAGCCCCCGGGACAGGCTAAATTCACCCCTCCACTTT
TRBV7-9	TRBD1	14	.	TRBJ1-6	CASSTGTANSPLHF	TGTGCCAGCAGCACCGGGACAGCCAATTCACCCCTCCACTTT
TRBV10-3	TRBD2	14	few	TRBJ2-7	CAISPAGTSYEQYF	TGTGCCATCAGCCCAGCGGGGACGTCCTACGAGCAGTACTTC
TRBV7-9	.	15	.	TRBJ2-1	CASSLVPLDRDEQFF	TGTGCCAGCAGCTTAGTCCCGCTAGATCGAGATGAGCAGTTCTTC
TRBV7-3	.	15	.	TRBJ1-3	CASSLGGLAGNTIYF	TGTGCCAGCAGCTTGGGGGGGCTTGCTGGAAACACCATATATTTT
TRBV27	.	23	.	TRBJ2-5	CASPLGGKGTVRRGDRDQETQYF	TGTGCCAGCCCCCTCGGAGGGAAGGGGACAGTTCGTAGGGGGGATAGGGATCAAGAGACCCAGTACTTC
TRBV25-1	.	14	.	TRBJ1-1	CASSENEGVTEAFF	TGTGCCAGCAGTGAGAACGAGGGGGTCACTGAAGCTTTCTTT
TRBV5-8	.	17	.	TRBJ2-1	CASSFNLLGRSYNEQFF	TGTGCCAGCAGCTTCAATTTACTAGGAAGGTCCTACAATGAGCAGTTCTTC
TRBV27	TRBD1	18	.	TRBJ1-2	CASSLGQLGPHTNYGYTF	TGTGCCAGCAGTTTGGGACAGCTCGGCCCTCATACTAACTATGGCTACACCTTC
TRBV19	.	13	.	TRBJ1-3	CASLGGFGNTIYF	TGTGCCAGTCTAGGGGGATTTGGAAACACCATATATTTT
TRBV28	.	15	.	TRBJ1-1	CASVLTDLMNTEAFF	TGTGCCAGCGTACTGACAGACTTGATGAACACTGAAGCTTTCTTT
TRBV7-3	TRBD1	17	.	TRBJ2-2	CASSLPRTGSNTGELFF	TGTGCCAGCAGCTTACCGAGGACAGGGTCGAACACCGGGGAGCTGTTTTTT
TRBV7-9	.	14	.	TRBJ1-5	CASSTGFGNQPQHF	TGTGCCAGCAGCACAGGGTTCGGTAATCAGCCCCAGCATTTT
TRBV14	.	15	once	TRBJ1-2	CASSQVVGPGGGYTF	TGTGCCAGCAGCCAAGTTGTGGGTCCTGGAGGGGGCTACACCTTC
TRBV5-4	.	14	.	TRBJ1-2	CASSLDRENYGYTF	TGTGCCAGCAGCTTGGACAGGGAAAACTATGGCTACACCTTC
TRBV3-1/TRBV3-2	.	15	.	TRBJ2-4	CASSPEGPAKNIQYF	TGTGCCAGCAGCCCCGAGGGCCCAGCCAAAAACATTCAGTACTTC
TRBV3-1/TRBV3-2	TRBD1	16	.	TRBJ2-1	CASRGSTGGSYNEQFF	TGTGCCAGCAGGGGTAGTACAGGGGGCTCCTACAATGAGCAGTTCTTC
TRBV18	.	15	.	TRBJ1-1	CASSPRTRMNTEAFF	TGTGCCAGCTCACCACGGACACGAATGAACACTGAAGCTTTCTTT
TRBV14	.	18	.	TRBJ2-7	CASSQGHSIWAPSYEQYF	TGTGCCAGCAGCCAGGGGCACTCCATCTGGGCCCCCTCCTACGAGCAGTACTTC
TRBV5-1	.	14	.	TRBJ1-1	CASSLPDSNTEAFF	TGCGCCAGCAGCCTGCCCGACAGTAACACTGAAGCTTTCTTT
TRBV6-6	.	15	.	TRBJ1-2	CASSPSEGRIYGYTF	TGTGCCAGCAGTCCCAGCGAGGGTAGGATCTATGGCTACACCTTC
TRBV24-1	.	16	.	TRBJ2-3	CATSDPSRKGTDTQYF	TGTGCCACCAGTGATCCGAGCCGGAAGGGGACAGATACGCAGTATTTT
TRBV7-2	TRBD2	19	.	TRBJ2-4	CASSHNGLAGGTSKNIQYF	TGTGCCAGCAGCCACAACGGACTAGCGGGGGGAACGTCCAAAAACATTCAGTACTTC
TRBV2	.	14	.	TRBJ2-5	CASSDRGPGETQYF	TGTGCCAGCAGTGATAGGGGCCCAGGGGAGACCCAGTACTTC
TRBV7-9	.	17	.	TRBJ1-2	CASSSTREGPPLYGYTF	TGTGCCAGCAGCTCGACCCGTGAGGGTCCCCCTCTCTATGGCTACACCTTC
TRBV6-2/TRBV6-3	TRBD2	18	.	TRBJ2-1	CASSRTSGRAFAYNEQFF	TGTGCCAGCAGTCGGACTAGCGGGAGGGCCTTCGCCTACAATGAGCAGTTCTTC
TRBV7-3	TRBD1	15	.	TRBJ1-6	CASSLQGAALSPLHF	TGTGCCAGCAGCCTCCAGGGGGCCGCTCTGTCACCCCTCCACTTT
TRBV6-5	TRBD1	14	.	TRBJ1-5	CASRGQASNQPQHF	TGTGCCAGCAGGGGACAGGCGAGCAATCAGCCCCAGCATTTT
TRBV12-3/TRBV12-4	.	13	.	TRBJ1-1	CASSLQKNTEAFF	TGTGCCAGCAGTTTACAAAAGAACACTGAAGCTTTCTTT
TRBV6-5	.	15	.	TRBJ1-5	CASSPGRGGGQPQHF	TGTGCCAGCAGCCCGGGACGGGGGGGAGGTCAGCCCCAGCATTTT
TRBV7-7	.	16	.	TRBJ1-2	CASSPIQGSSLYGYTF	TGTGCCAGCAGCCCAATACAGGGAAGCTCTCTCTATGGCTACACCTTC
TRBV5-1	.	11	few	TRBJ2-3	CASSFMDTQYF	TGCGCCAGCAGCTTCATGGATACGCAGTATTTT
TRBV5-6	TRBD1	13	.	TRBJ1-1	CASSGRDRGRAFF	TGTGCCAGCAGCGGCCGGGACAGGGGGAGAGCTTTCTTT
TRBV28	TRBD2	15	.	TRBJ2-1	CASSLMRGTYNEQFF	TGTGCCAGCAGTTTGATGCGGGGGACCTACAATGAGCAGTTCTTC
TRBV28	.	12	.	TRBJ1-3	CASPGSGNTIYF	TGTGCCAGCCCGGGATCTGGAAACACCATATATTTT
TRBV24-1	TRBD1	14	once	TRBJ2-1	CASCMSGQTNEQFF	TGTGCCTCCTGCATGTCGGGACAGACTAATGAGCAGTTCTTC
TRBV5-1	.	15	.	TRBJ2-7	CASSLAGGVRGEQYF	TGCGCCAGCAGCTTGGCCGGGGGTGTTCGGGGCGAGCAGTACTTC
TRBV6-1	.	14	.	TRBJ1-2	CASSEGAAKHGYTF	TGTGCCAGCAGTGAGGGGGCCGCAAAACATGGCTACACCTTC
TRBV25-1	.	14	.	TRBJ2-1	CASSDHWGEPEQFF	TGTGCCAGCAGTGATCACTGGGGGGAACCTGAGCAGTTCTTC
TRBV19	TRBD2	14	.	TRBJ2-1	CASNKRGENNEQFF	TGTGCCAGCAACAAGCGGGGGGAAAACAATGAGCAGTTCTTC
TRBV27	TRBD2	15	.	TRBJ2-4	CASSLRLAGVDIQYF	TGTGCCAGCAGTTTAAGGCTAGCGGGAGTTGACATTCAGTACTTC
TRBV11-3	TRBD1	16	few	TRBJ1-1	CASSLGTGGDYTEAFF	TGTGCCAGCAGCTTAGGGACAGGGGGTGATTACACTGAAGCTTTCTTT
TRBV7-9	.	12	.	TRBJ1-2	CASSRQGSGYTF	TGTGCCAGCAGCCGACAAGGCTCAGGCTACACCTTC
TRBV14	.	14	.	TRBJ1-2	CASSRQRKDYGYTF	TGTGCCAGCAGCCGCCAGAGGAAAGACTATGGCTACACCTTC
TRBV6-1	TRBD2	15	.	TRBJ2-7	CASSEWTSAGYEQYF	TGTGCCAGCAGTGAATGGACTAGCGCGGGTTACGAGCAGTACTTC
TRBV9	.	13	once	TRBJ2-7	CASSFPNSYEQYF	TGTGCCAGCAGCTTCCCTAACAGCTACGAGCAGTACTTC